This is a list of T cell receptor beta chains from one sample in a study of glioma-infiltrating T cells after dendritic cell vaccination. Measured with immunoSEQ multiplex PCR; TCRdb has only the in-frame clones, and not every one. The profile shows 90,000 to 140,000 clones, around 89% of them singletons. The starting material was blood, obtained after dendritic cell vaccination. The receptor source for this set is a human donor with glioblastoma. CDR3s include the opening cysteine and the closing phenylalanine or tryptophan. The order of the fields is clone size, CDR3 length, J gene, V gene, D gene, CDR3 protein, CDR3 DNA. The D gene is left open where the match is weak. Size is stated for part of the rows, as once, few or many counts, or as a class when the clone is expanded.

. | 16 | TRBJ2-3 | TRBV5-4 | TRBD1 | CASSPGTARVTDTQYF | TGTGCCAGCAGCCCAGGGACAGCCAGAGTCACAGATACGCAGTATTTT
. | 15 | TRBJ2-7 | TRBV7-2 | . | CASSFVLASSYEQYF | TGTGCCAGCAGCTTTGTCCTAGCCAGCTCCTACGAGCAGTACTTC
. | 14 | TRBJ2-2 | TRBV27 | . | CASSPDRAPGELFF | TGTGCCAGCAGCCCTGACAGAGCTCCCGGGGAGCTGTTTTTT
. | 14 | TRBJ1-2 | TRBV30 | TRBD1 | CAWSRDRGGYGYTF | TGTGCCTGGAGCCGAGACAGGGGGGGCTATGGCTACACCTTC
. | 15 | TRBJ1-5 | TRBV5-6 | TRBD1 | CASSLDGTGNQPQHF | TGTGCCAGCAGCTTGGACGGGACAGGGAATCAGCCCCAGCATTTT
. | 15 | TRBJ2-5 | TRBV9 | TRBD2 | CASSVGLAGSETQYF | TGTGCCAGCAGCGTGGGACTAGCGGGTTCCGAGACCCAGTACTTC
. | 15 | TRBJ2-1 | TRBV5-8 | . | CASSPRGAGENEQFF | TGTGCCAGCAGCCCCCGGGGGGCCGGTGAGAATGAGCAGTTCTTC
once | 15 | TRBJ1-5 | TRBV6-1 | . | CASSDQWGGGQPQHF | TGTGCCAGCAGTGACCAATGGGGAGGAGGACAGCCCCAGCATTTT
. | 13 | TRBJ2-2 | TRBV7-3 | TRBD2 | CASSLGREGELFF | TGTGCCAGCAGCTTAGGGCGGGAGGGGGAGCTGTTTTTT
. | 14 | TRBJ2-3 | TRBV6-1 | . | CASSRGWGTDTQYF | TGTGCCAGCAGCCGGGGGTGGGGCACAGATACGCAGTATTTT
. | 16 | TRBJ2-4 | TRBV5-1 | . | CASSLGEGKAKNIQYF | TGCGCCAGCAGCTTGGGAGAGGGTAAAGCCAAAAACATTCAGTACTTC
. | 13 | TRBJ2-7 | TRBV7-9 | TRBD2 | CASGVAGGYEQYF | TGTGCCAGCGGGGTAGCGGGGGGGTACGAGCAGTACTTC
. | 14 | TRBJ2-7 | TRBV13 | . | CASSLARASYEQYF | TGTGCCAGCAGCTTAGCGCGGGCCTCCTACGAGCAGTACTTC
. | 18 | TRBJ2-1 | TRBV7-2 | TRBD2 | CASSFQWTSGRAYNEQFF | TGTGCCAGCAGCTTCCAGTGGACTAGCGGGAGGGCCTACAATGAGCAGTTCTTC
. | 16 | TRBJ1-4 | TRBV27 | TRBD1 | CASSFSLDRGNEKLFF | TGTGCCAGCAGTTTTTCCCTGGACAGGGGGAATGAAAAACTGTTTTTT